This record concerns one T cell receptor beta chain sequence. V lost 5 bases to trimming and J lost 2 bases; unmatched junction nucleotides: 3. Per germline, CDR1 KGHDR and CDR2 SFDVKD. The CDR3 contains 16 residues. These data belong to a study of T-cell memory formation after mild COVID-19. TCRdb reprocessed the 5' RACE reads via MiXCR and lists one record per CDR3 protein. The sample holds approximately 490,000 distinct CDR3 sequences, 20% seen once. The sequenced sample was PBMCs or a T cell subset sorted from them (not recorded which). The genes are TRBV24-1 and TRBJ2-3, with 13 bases fitting TRBD2. The sequence was obtained from an adult woman who had mild COVID-19 (a few samples of this study predate the infection). Cell type and time point are not known. CDR3 in amino acids: CATSGGLAGFTDTQYF. CDR3 coding DNA: TGTGCCACCAGTGGGGGACTAGCGGGATTCACAGATACGCAGTATTTT.